Listed below are T cell receptor beta chains from one sample, sequenced in a study of cytomegalovirus exposure and HLA in healthy donors. The table came from immunoSEQ multiplex PCR; TCRdb's copy has only in-frame clones and leaves some out. The data show approximately 120,000 clones, approximately 10% seen once. Material: PBMCs. Source of these receptors: a young woman in good health and CMV-seropositive. Both conserved end residues are part of each CDR3. A D gene is named only where the DNA matches it firmly. Size is stated for part of the rows, as once, few or many counts, or as a class when the clone is expanded.

V gene: TRBV2; clone size: few; D gene: -; J gene: TRBJ1-2; CDR3 length: 13; CDR3 protein: CASSQRQDYGYTF; CDR3 DNA: TGTGCCAGCAGTCAACGACAGGATTATGGCTACACCTTC
V gene: TRBV7-9; clone size: -; D gene: TRBD2; J gene: TRBJ2-1; CDR3 length: 14; CDR3 protein: CASSQLAGGVEQFF; CDR3 DNA: TGTGCCAGCAGCCAGCTAGCGGGAGGGGTTGAGCAGTTCTTC
V gene: TRBV9; clone size: -; D gene: -; J gene: TRBJ2-5; CDR3 length: 13; CDR3 protein: CASSVGARETQYF; CDR3 DNA: TGTGCCAGCAGCGTGGGGGCCAGGGAGACCCAGTACTTC
V gene: TRBV5-1; clone size: few; D gene: -; J gene: TRBJ2-7; CDR3 length: 14; CDR3 protein: CASSLNGRNYEQYF; CDR3 DNA: TGCGCCAGCAGCCTCAACGGGAGAAACTACGAGCAGTACTTC
V gene: TRBV27; clone size: -; D gene: TRBD1; J gene: TRBJ2-7; CDR3 length: 17; CDR3 protein: CASRPISGTGVIYEQYF; CDR3 DNA: TGTGCCAGCAGACCTATCTCCGGGACAGGGGTTATTTACGAGCAGTACTTC
V gene: TRBV4-1; clone size: -; D gene: -; J gene: TRBJ1-5; CDR3 length: 15; CDR3 protein: CASSQVGGGNQPQHF; CDR3 DNA: TGCGCCAGCAGCCAGGTCGGGGGAGGCAATCAGCCCCAGCATTTT
V gene: TRBV4-2; clone size: -; D gene: -; J gene: TRBJ2-3; CDR3 length: 17; CDR3 protein: CASSQEAVLGRTDTQYF; CDR3 DNA: TGTGCCAGCAGCCAAGAGGCTGTACTAGGGCGGACAGATACGCAGTATTTT
V gene: TRBV29-1; clone size: -; D gene: -; J gene: TRBJ2-5; CDR3 length: 13; CDR3 protein: CSVGPGYQETQYF; CDR3 DNA: TGCAGCGTAGGGCCGGGGTACCAAGAGACCCAGTACTTC
V gene: TRBV9; clone size: -; D gene: TRBD1; J gene: TRBJ1-2; CDR3 length: 14; CDR3 protein: CASSQDRGSYGYTF; CDR3 DNA: TGTGCCAGCAGCCAGGACAGGGGGTCCTATGGCTACACCTTC
V gene: TRBV6-5; clone size: -; D gene: -; J gene: TRBJ2-7; CDR3 length: 13; CDR3 protein: CASSYFPRGEQYF; CDR3 DNA: TGTGCCAGCAGTTATTTTCCTCGAGGCGAGCAGTACTTC
V gene: TRBV7-8; clone size: -; D gene: -; J gene: TRBJ1-1; CDR3 length: 17; CDR3 protein: CASGKASTVFMNTEAFF; CDR3 DNA: TGTGCCAGCGGAAAAGCGTCTACCGTCTTCATGAACACTGAAGCTTTCTTT
V gene: TRBV4-1; clone size: few; D gene: -; J gene: TRBJ2-7; CDR3 length: 14; CDR3 protein: CASSQESGPYEQYF; CDR3 DNA: TGCGCCAGCAGCCAAGAATCGGGTCCCTACGAGCAGTACTTC
V gene: TRBV30; clone size: -; D gene: TRBD1; J gene: TRBJ1-6; CDR3 length: 14; CDR3 protein: CAWSHTGDNSPLHF; CDR3 DNA: TGTGCCTGGAGTCATACAGGGGATAATTCACCCCTCCACTTT
V gene: TRBV5-7; clone size: few; D gene: TRBD2; J gene: TRBJ2-3; CDR3 length: 16; CDR3 protein: CASSQEASGRSPTQYF; CDR3 DNA: TGTGCCAGCAGCCAGGAGGCTAGCGGGAGAAGTCCTACGCAGTATTTT
V gene: TRBV19; clone size: few; D gene: TRBD1; J gene: TRBJ1-1; CDR3 length: 15; CDR3 protein: CASSLGGQGFNEAFF; CDR3 DNA: TGTGCCAGTAGCCTAGGGGGACAGGGATTTAATGAAGCTTTCTTT
V gene: TRBV6-1; clone size: -; D gene: TRBD2; J gene: TRBJ2-7; CDR3 length: 14; CDR3 protein: CASTRLAGAHEQYF; CDR3 DNA: TGTGCCAGCACCCGACTAGCGGGAGCCCACGAGCAGTACTTC
V gene: TRBV19; clone size: -; D gene: TRBD1; J gene: TRBJ1-5; CDR3 length: 14; CDR3 protein: CASSGGQANQPQHF; CDR3 DNA: TGTGCCAGTAGTGGCGGACAGGCCAATCAGCCCCAGCATTTT
V gene: TRBV5-1; clone size: -; D gene: -; J gene: TRBJ2-7; CDR3 length: 13; CDR3 protein: CASSLPQVNEQYF; CDR3 DNA: TGCGCCAGCAGCTTGCCCCAGGTCAACGAGCAGTACTTC
V gene: TRBV29-1; clone size: -; D gene: TRBD1; J gene: TRBJ1-1; CDR3 length: 16; CDR3 protein: CSGGRWKAGTGSEAFF; CDR3 DNA: TGCAGCGGGGGCCGATGGAAAGCCGGGACAGGCTCCGAAGCTTTCTTT
V gene: TRBV2; clone size: -; D gene: -; J gene: TRBJ1-1; CDR3 length: 13; CDR3 protein: CASIVDVNTEAFF; CDR3 DNA: TGTGCCAGCATAGTCGATGTGAACACTGAAGCTTTCTTT
V gene: TRBV15; clone size: few; D gene: -; J gene: TRBJ2-1; CDR3 length: 19; CDR3 protein: CATSRDEAPRAKAYNEQFF; CDR3 DNA: TGTGCCACCAGCAGAGATGAGGCCCCGCGGGCGAAGGCTTACAATGAGCAGTTCTTC
V gene: TRBV9; clone size: -; D gene: -; J gene: TRBJ1-3; CDR3 length: 16; CDR3 protein: CASSTLGGDSGNTIYF; CDR3 DNA: TGTGCCAGCAGCACCCTTGGGGGGGACTCTGGAAACACCATATATTTT
V gene: TRBV30; clone size: few; D gene: -; J gene: TRBJ1-2; CDR3 length: 11; CDR3 protein: CASDRNYGYTF; CDR3 DNA: TGTGCCTCCGACAGAAACTATGGCTACACCTTC
V gene: TRBV7-2; clone size: few; D gene: -; J gene: TRBJ2-1; CDR3 length: 14; CDR3 protein: CASSPGGIYNEQFF; CDR3 DNA: TGTGCCAGCAGCCCGGGGGGCATCTACAATGAGCAGTTCTTC
V gene: TRBV11-2; clone size: few; D gene: TRBD2; J gene: TRBJ2-1; CDR3 length: 14; CDR3 protein: CASSPSGGNNEQFF; CDR3 DNA: TGTGCCAGCAGCCCTAGCGGGGGAAACAATGAGCAGTTCTTC
V gene: TRBV5-1; clone size: few; D gene: TRBD2; J gene: TRBJ2-3; CDR3 length: 15; CDR3 protein: CASTRLAGSPDTQYF; CDR3 DNA: TGCGCCAGCACCAGACTAGCGGGATCCCCAGATACGCAGTATTTT
V gene: TRBV7-9; clone size: -; D gene: -; J gene: TRBJ2-1; CDR3 length: 12; CDR3 protein: CASSRIANEQFF; CDR3 DNA: TGTGCCAGCAGCCGCATAGCAAATGAGCAGTTCTTC
V gene: TRBV2; clone size: few; D gene: -; J gene: TRBJ2-3; CDR3 length: 18; CDR3 protein: CASSLRSLGFTSTDTQYF; CDR3 DNA: TGTGCCAGCAGTCTCCGGTCATTGGGCTTCACAAGCACAGATACGCAGTATTTT
V gene: TRBV6-1; clone size: medium-sized; D gene: TRBD2; J gene: TRBJ2-5; CDR3 length: 15; CDR3 protein: CASSEAAGGQETQYF; CDR3 DNA: TGTGCCAGCAGTGAAGCAGCGGGAGGGCAAGAGACCCAGTACTTC
V gene: TRBV29-1; clone size: few; D gene: -; J gene: TRBJ1-1; CDR3 length: 13; CDR3 protein: CSVVGRMNTEAFF; CDR3 DNA: TGCAGCGTTGTTGGCAGAATGAACACTGAAGCTTTCTTT
V gene: TRBV9; clone size: few; D gene: TRBD1; J gene: TRBJ2-5; CDR3 length: 13; CDR3 protein: CASSVEDRGGQYF; CDR3 DNA: TGTGCCAGCAGCGTTGAAGACAGGGGTGGCCAGTACTTC
V gene: TRBV9; clone size: -; D gene: -; J gene: TRBJ1-3; CDR3 length: 13; CDR3 protein: CASSVGQGNTIYF; CDR3 DNA: TGTGCCAGCAGCGTAGGGCAAGGAAACACCATATATTTT
V gene: TRBV4-1; clone size: few; D gene: -; J gene: TRBJ2-3; CDR3 length: 15; CDR3 protein: CASSQDFPSTDTQYF; CDR3 DNA: TGCGCCAGCAGCCAAGACTTCCCTAGCACAGATACGCAGTATTTT
V gene: TRBV6-5; clone size: few; D gene: TRBD2; J gene: TRBJ2-7; CDR3 length: 16; CDR3 protein: CASSLLAGGSPYEQYF; CDR3 DNA: TGTGCCAGCAGTTTACTAGCGGGAGGTTCTCCCTACGAGCAGTACTTC
V gene: TRBV19; clone size: few; D gene: TRBD2; J gene: TRBJ2-3; CDR3 length: 15; CDR3 protein: CASSTLGLASDTQYF; CDR3 DNA: TGTGCCAGTAGTACCCTAGGACTAGCGTCGGATACGCAGTATTTT
V gene: TRBV19; clone size: few; D gene: -; J gene: TRBJ1-1; CDR3 length: 15; CDR3 protein: CASSIVDTRWTEAFF; CDR3 DNA: TGTGCCAGTAGTATCGTCGACACCCGCTGGACTGAAGCTTTCTTT
V gene: TRBV5-4; clone size: -; D gene: TRBD2; J gene: TRBJ2-7; CDR3 length: 16; CDR3 protein: CASSPGGLAGVGKQYF; CDR3 DNA: TGTGCCAGCAGCCCGGGGGGTCTAGCGGGAGTCGGGAAGCAGTACTTC
V gene: TRBV19; clone size: -; D gene: -; J gene: TRBJ1-2; CDR3 length: 14; CDR3 protein: CASSPRASSEGYTF; CDR3 DNA: TGTGCCAGTAGTCCCCGGGCTAGCTCGGAGGGCTACACCTTC
V gene: TRBV2; clone size: -; D gene: -; J gene: TRBJ1-1; CDR3 length: 12; CDR3 protein: CAREVENTEAFF; CDR3 DNA: TGTGCCAGAGAGGTCGAGAACACTGAAGCTTTCTTT
V gene: TRBV7-6; clone size: -; D gene: -; J gene: TRBJ1-2; CDR3 length: 15; CDR3 protein: CASSLEVDSTYGYTF; CDR3 DNA: TGTGCCAGCAGCTTAGAGGTCGACAGCACCTATGGCTACACCTTC
V gene: TRBV19; clone size: few; D gene: TRBD1; J gene: TRBJ1-5; CDR3 length: 15; CDR3 protein: CASSWGQGGNQPQHF; CDR3 DNA: TGTGCCAGTAGTTGGGGGCAGGGGGGCAATCAGCCCCAGCATTTT
V gene: TRBV9; clone size: few; D gene: TRBD1; J gene: TRBJ1-1; CDR3 length: 12; CDR3 protein: CASSVAQGAAFF; CDR3 DNA: TGTGCCAGCAGCGTAGCTCAGGGGGCCGCTTTCTTT
V gene: TRBV6-5; clone size: few; D gene: TRBD1; J gene: TRBJ1-1; CDR3 length: 12; CDR3 protein: CASSLRQGEAFF; CDR3 DNA: TGTGCCAGCAGTTTGAGACAGGGGGAAGCTTTCTTT
V gene: TRBV9; clone size: -; D gene: TRBD2; J gene: TRBJ2-5; CDR3 length: 16; CDR3 protein: CASSVDPAGGQETQYF; CDR3 DNA: TGTGCCAGCAGCGTAGATCCAGCGGGAGGGCAAGAGACCCAGTACTTC
V gene: TRBV7-6; clone size: few; D gene: -; J gene: TRBJ2-7; CDR3 length: 16; CDR3 protein: CASSSPGGPGSDEQYF; CDR3 DNA: TGTGCCAGCAGCTCCCCCGGGGGACCGGGGAGCGACGAGCAGTACTTC
V gene: TRBV2; clone size: -; D gene: TRBD2; J gene: TRBJ2-4; CDR3 length: 15; CDR3 protein: CASFGTSGNGNIQYF; CDR3 DNA: TGTGCCAGCTTCGGGACTAGCGGGAACGGAAACATTCAGTACTTC
V gene: TRBV5-1; clone size: few; D gene: TRBD2; J gene: TRBJ2-7; CDR3 length: 15; CDR3 protein: CASRETSGSSYEQYF; CDR3 DNA: TGCGCCAGCAGGGAAACTAGCGGGAGCTCCTACGAGCAGTACTTC
V gene: TRBV6-6; clone size: few; D gene: -; J gene: TRBJ2-1; CDR3 length: 13; CDR3 protein: CASSSREQVEQFF; CDR3 DNA: TGTGCCAGCAGTTCCCGGGAGCAGGTTGAGCAGTTCTTC
V gene: TRBV4-1; clone size: -; D gene: -; J gene: TRBJ1-1; CDR3 length: 15; CDR3 protein: CASSLNRDMNTEAFF; CDR3 DNA: TGCGCCAGCAGCCTCAACCGGGACATGAACACTGAAGCTTTCTTT
V gene: TRBV6-5; clone size: -; D gene: TRBD1; J gene: TRBJ1-2; CDR3 length: 16; CDR3 protein: CASSYLEPGGPYGYTF; CDR3 DNA: TGTGCCAGCAGCTACTTAGAACCAGGGGGCCCTTATGGCTACACCTTC
V gene: TRBV5-4; clone size: few; D gene: TRBD1; J gene: TRBJ1-2; CDR3 length: 17; CDR3 protein: CASSGSLGTVENYGYTF; CDR3 DNA: TGTGCCAGCAGCGGAAGTCTCGGGACAGTCGAAAACTATGGCTACACCTTC
V gene: TRBV10-2; clone size: -; D gene: TRBD1; J gene: TRBJ1-1; CDR3 length: 14; CDR3 protein: CASGKTGLNTEAFF; CDR3 DNA: TGCGCCAGCGGTAAGACAGGGCTGAACACTGAAGCTTTCTTT
V gene: TRBV19; clone size: -; D gene: TRBD2; J gene: TRBJ2-7; CDR3 length: 15; CDR3 protein: CASSQTLASGGEQYF; CDR3 DNA: TGTGCCAGTAGTCAAACACTAGCGTCAGGTGGCGAGCAGTACTTC